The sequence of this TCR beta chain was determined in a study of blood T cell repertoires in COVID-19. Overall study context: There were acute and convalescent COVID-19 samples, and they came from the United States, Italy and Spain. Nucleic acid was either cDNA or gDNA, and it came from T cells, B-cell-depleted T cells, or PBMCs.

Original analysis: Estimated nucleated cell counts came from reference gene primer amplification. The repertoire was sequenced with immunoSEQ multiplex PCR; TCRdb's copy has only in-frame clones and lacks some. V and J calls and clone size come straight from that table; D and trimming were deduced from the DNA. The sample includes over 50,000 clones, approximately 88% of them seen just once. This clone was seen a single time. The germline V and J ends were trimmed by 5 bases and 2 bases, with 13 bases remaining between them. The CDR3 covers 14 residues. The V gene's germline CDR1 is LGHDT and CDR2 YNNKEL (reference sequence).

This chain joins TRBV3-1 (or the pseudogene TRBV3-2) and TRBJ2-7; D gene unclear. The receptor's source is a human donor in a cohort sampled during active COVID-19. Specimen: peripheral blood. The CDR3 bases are TGTGCCAGCAGCGTCGGTAGGCAGGCCTACGAGCAGTACTTC. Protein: CASSVGRQAYEQYF.